Listed below are T cell receptor beta chains from one sample, sequenced in a study of cytomegalovirus exposure and HLA in healthy donors. Generated by immunoSEQ multiplex PCR, the TCRdb table keeps only in-frame clones and is missing some. The table includes more than 50,000 clones, about 71% detected once. The material sequenced was PBMCs. The receptors here all came from a woman in her sixties or seventies in good health and CMV-seropositive. Both conserved end residues are part of each CDR3. D genes are given only for firm matches. Clone sizes are given selectively: once, few, many, or a class where the clone is expanded.

abundance	j_gene	d_gene	v_gene	CDR3nt	CDR3aa
-	TRBJ1-1	-	TRBV11-3	TGTGCCAGCAGCTTAGATCAGGTGTCTGAAGCTTTCTTT	CASSLDQVSEAFF
once	TRBJ1-2	-	TRBV7-2	TGTGCCAGCAGCTTAGAGTTTCGGGGGGGGTCCGGTGGCTACACCTTC	CASSLEFRGGSGGYTF
-	TRBJ2-4	-	TRBV27	TGTGCCAGCAGTCAGGGGGCCAAAAACATTCAGTACTTC	CASSQGAKNIQYF
-	TRBJ1-1	-	TRBV6-1	TGTGCCAGCACTCCCCGGGGGGCGGGCACTGAAGCTTTCTTT	CASTPRGAGTEAFF
-	TRBJ1-2	-	TRBV7-9	TGTGCCAGCAGCTTAGCGGGGAGAGGTGGCTACACCTTC	CASSLAGRGGYTF
-	TRBJ1-1	-	TRBV5-1	TGCGCCAGCAGCTCATACACTGAAGCTTTCTTT	CASSSYTEAFF
-	TRBJ1-2	TRBD1	TRBV18	TGTGCCAGCTCACCAGACAGGGGAAGGTATGGCTACACCTTC	CASSPDRGRYGYTF
-	TRBJ1-1	-	TRBV20-1	TGCAGTGCTAGCGGGGGCACTGAAGCTTTCTTT	CSASGGTEAFF
few	TRBJ1-3	TRBD1	TRBV6-5	TGTGCCAGCAGCCAGGACAGGGCTGGAAACACCATATATTTT	CASSQDRAGNTIYF
-	TRBJ2-5	-	TRBV19	TGTGCCAGTAGTATACTTGCAGGGTTCCGGACCCAGTACTTC	CASSILAGFRTQYF
large	TRBJ1-2	TRBD1	TRBV2	TGTGCCAGCAGGGAAACAGGGGGCGCCTCGCGTGGCTACACCTTC	CASRETGGASRGYTF
-	TRBJ1-2	TRBD1	TRBV5-1	TGCGCCAGCAGCTTCGGACAGGGGAGGGACTATGGCTACACCTTC	CASSFGQGRDYGYTF
-	TRBJ2-5	TRBD2	TRBV6-5	TGTGCCAGCAGTTTCCAGCCGGGACTACAAGAGACCCAGTACTTC	CASSFQPGLQETQYF
-	TRBJ2-5	TRBD1	TRBV5-1	TGCGCCAGCAGCCCCGGGACAGGACCTGAAGAGACCCAGTACTTC	CASSPGTGPEETQYF
once	TRBJ2-3	-	TRBV7-7	TGTGCTAGCAGCCCCGGTCGTTCTCGCACAGATACGCAGTATTTT	CASSPGRSRTDTQYF
-	TRBJ2-7	-	TRBV7-9	TGTTCCAGCAGCCTGGACTACGCGGGAGAGCAGTACTTC	CSSSLDYAGEQYF
-	TRBJ1-6	-	TRBV27	TGTGCCAGCAGTTTAAACAGGCCCTTCGGAAATTCACCCCTCCACTTT	CASSLNRPFGNSPLHF
-	TRBJ1-5	TRBD1	TRBV7-9	TGTTCCAGCAGCTTAGTGACTTGGGGACAGCCGTATCAGCCCCAGCATTTT	CSSSLVTWGQPYQPQHF